A selection of T cell receptor beta chains follows, all from one sample in a study of blood T cell repertoires in COVID-19. Clones were sequenced by immunoSEQ multiplex PCR, and TCRdb holds only the in-frame ones, with some missing. Of approximately 180,000 clones listed, approximately 85% are singletons. The specimen sequenced was peripheral blood. Source of these receptors: a woman aged 80 or over with acute or convalescent COVID-19. Each CDR3 is given with its conserved first and last residue. The order of the fields is V gene, J gene, D gene, clone size, CDR3 DNA, CDR3 protein. The D gene is left open where the match is weak. The listing skips clone size in some rows; elsewhere it reads once, few, many or a size class.

>TRBV5-5|TRBJ2-1|TRBD1|.
TGTGCCAGCAGCCCCCCGGGACAGAGCTCCTACAATGAGCAGTTCTTC
CASSPPGQSSYNEQFF
>TRBV3-1/TRBV3-2|TRBJ1-5|.|.
TGTGCCAGCAGCCAAAGCAGGAATCAGCCCCAGCATTTT
CASSQSRNQPQHF
>TRBV6-2/TRBV6-3|TRBJ2-1|.|once
TGTGCCAGCAGTTACTCCGGCGGGGCGACCAATGAGCAGTTCTTC
CASSYSGGATNEQFF
>TRBV24-1|TRBJ2-2|.|.
TGTGCCACCAGTGATTTTAGGGGCATCACCGGGGAGCTGTTTTTT
CATSDFRGITGELFF
>TRBV24-1|TRBJ2-1|TRBD2|.
TGTGCCACCAGTGACGGGGGACTAGCGGGACTCTCCTACAATGAGCAGTTCTTC
CATSDGGLAGLSYNEQFF
>TRBV19|TRBJ1-1|.|.
TGTGCCAGTAGTATTGTGGGGGGAATAGCTTTCTTT
CASSIVGGIAFF
>TRBV5-1|TRBJ1-5|TRBD1|.
TGCGCCAGCAGCCCCACCGGACAGGCTAATCAGCCCCAGCATTTT
CASSPTGQANQPQHF
>TRBV4-1|TRBJ1-5|TRBD1|.
TGCGCCAGCAGCCGGGGACAGGGAATCAATCAGCCCCAGCATTTT
CASSRGQGINQPQHF
>TRBV5-1|TRBJ1-5|.|.
TGCGCCAGCAGCTTGGGGGGGAGGGTTGAGGAGCCCCAGCATTTT
CASSLGGRVEEPQHF
>TRBV9|TRBJ1-1|.|.
TGTGCCAGCAGCCAACAGGGGAACACTGAAGCTTTCTTT
CASSQQGNTEAFF
>TRBV27|TRBJ2-6|.|.
TGTGCCAGCAGTTTAAGGAGACCGATATCTGGGGCCAACGTCCTGACTTTC
CASSLRRPISGANVLTF
>TRBV19|TRBJ2-1|.|.
TGTGCCAGTATCTCGGGTTCTATGGGCTCCTACAATGAGCAGTTCTTC
CASISGSMGSYNEQFF
>TRBV5-4|TRBJ2-7|.|.
TGTGCCAGCAGCTTGCGAGATCCCTACGAGCAGTACTTC
CASSLRDPYEQYF
>TRBV5-1|TRBJ2-7|TRBD1|.
TGCGCCAGCAGCTACAGGGGTTCCGAGCAGTACTTC
CASSYRGSEQYF
>TRBV7-2|TRBJ1-1|TRBD1|.
TGTGCCAGCAGCTTACAGGGGGCTAGGACTGAAGCTTTCTTT
CASSLQGARTEAFF
>TRBV5-1|TRBJ1-1|.|.
TGCGCCAGCAGCCCCAAAGAGACGGGAGACGGCACTGAAGCTTTCTTT
CASSPKETGDGTEAFF
>TRBV7-2|TRBJ2-1|TRBD2|.
TGTGCCAGCAGCTTACGCCTAGCGGGTCGTGCCTACAATGAGCAGTTCTTC
CASSLRLAGRAYNEQFF
>TRBV7-5|TRBJ2-7|.|.
TGTGTCAGAAGCTTAGTGACTAGCGGGGGAGGCACCTCCTACGAGCAGTACTTC
CVRSLVTSGGGTSYEQYF
>TRBV4-1|TRBJ1-1|TRBD1|.
TGCGCCAGCAGCCAAGCTTCACCGGGACAGGGGATCAGGATGACTGAAGCTTTCTTT
CASSQASPGQGIRMTEAFF
>TRBV5-1|TRBJ2-3|TRBD2|.
TGCGCCAGCAGCTTGGAAGGGACTAGCGGGAATACAGATACGCAGTATTTT
CASSLEGTSGNTDTQYF